This is a list of T cell receptor beta chains from one sample in a study of shared clonotypes between healthy human individuals. Using immunoSEQ multiplex PCR, the repertoire was profiled, and TCRdb retains in-frame clones only, with some absent. Found here are 2,100,000 or so clones, roughly 95% of them singletons; the top ten hold roughly 0.13%. Specimen: naive CD4+ T cells sorted from blood. The receptors originated from a man aged 18-30 years in good health. Each CDR3 is given with its conserved first and last residue. The order of the fields is V gene, D gene, clone size, CDR3 length, J gene, CDR3 protein, CDR3 DNA. D genes are given only for firm matches. The listing skips clone size in some rows; elsewhere it reads once, few, many or a size class.

>TRBV4-1|-|-|17|TRBJ2-6
CASSQEESHSGANVLTF
TGCGCCAGCAGCCAAGAAGAGTCACACTCTGGGGCCAACGTCCTGACTTTC
>TRBV6-1|TRBD1|-|15|TRBJ2-2
CASIHSDRVSGELFF
TGTGCCAGCATCCACTCGGACAGGGTTTCCGGGGAGCTGTTTTTT
>TRBV5-1|-|-|13|TRBJ1-4
CASQGATNEKLFF
TGCGCCAGCCAAGGGGCAACTAATGAAAAACTGTTTTTT
>TRBV19|TRBD1|-|15|TRBJ2-2
CASSNGQAKAGELFF
TGTGCCAGTAGTAATGGACAGGCGAAGGCCGGGGAGCTGTTTTTT
>TRBV5-1|-|-|15|TRBJ1-4
CASSSEPGEGEKLFF
TGCGCCAGCAGCTCGGAACCGGGAGAGGGTGAAAAACTGTTTTTT
>TRBV5-8|-|-|17|TRBJ2-3
CASSSSGQSVGTDTQYF
TGTGCCAGCAGCTCATCGGGCCAGTCAGTGGGCACAGATACGCAGTATTTT
>TRBV18|-|-|12|TRBJ1-6
CASSRLNSPLHF
TGTGCCAGCTCACGCCTTAATTCACCCCTCCACTTT
>TRBV7-2|-|-|14|TRBJ2-5
CASSSYGPQETQYF
TGTGCCAGCAGCAGTTATGGCCCCCAAGAGACCCAGTACTTC
>TRBV30|TRBD2|-|17|TRBJ2-7
CAWGTLISGRRSYEQYF
TGTGCCTGGGGGACATTAATCAGCGGGAGAAGGTCGTACGAGCAGTACTTC
>TRBV5-1|-|-|11|TRBJ2-7
CASSTAYEQYF
TGCGCCAGCAGCACCGCCTACGAGCAGTACTTC
>TRBV7-8|-|-|15|TRBJ2-3
CASSLGPQNTDTQYF
TGTGCCAGCAGCTTAGGTCCCCAAAACACAGATACGCAGTATTTT
>TRBV27|-|-|13|TRBJ2-7
CASSRGQVYEQYF
TGTGCCAGCAGTCGGGGGCAGGTATACGAGCAGTACTTC
>TRBV9|-|-|12|TRBJ2-3
CASSVVTGMQYF
TGTGCCAGCAGCGTAGTGACAGGTATGCAGTATTTT
>TRBV2|-|-|14|TRBJ2-1
CASSEGREGYEQFF
TGTGCCAGCAGTGAAGGAAGGGAAGGCTATGAGCAGTTCTTC
>TRBV30|-|-|12|TRBJ2-7
CACPGAGLKQYF
TGTGCCTGCCCGGGGGCCGGCCTCAAGCAGTACTTC
>TRBV4-1|-|-|15|TRBJ1-1
CASSQGTDLGTEAFF
TGCGCCAGCAGCCAAGGGACGGATCTGGGGACTGAAGCTTTCTTT
>TRBV20-1|-|once|10|TRBJ1-4
CSAPNEKLFF
TGCAGTGCGCCGAATGAAAAACTGTTTTTT
>TRBV10-3|-|once|14|TRBJ1-3
CAISEGGGGNTIYF
TGTGCCATCAGTGAAGGAGGGGGTGGAAACACCATATATTTT
>TRBV7-8|-|-|16|TRBJ2-1
CASSLTGTTIYNEQFF
TGTGCCAGCAGCCTAACCGGGACAACGATCTACAATGAGCAGTTCTTC
>TRBV27|-|-|16|TRBJ1-1
CASSFAPGRRGTEAFF
TGTGCCAGCAGTTTTGCCCCGGGACGTCGGGGCACTGAAGCTTTCTTT
>TRBV12-5|-|-|12|TRBJ1-6
CASGLVGSPLHF
TGTGCTAGTGGCCTCGTGGGTTCACCCCTCCACTTT
>TRBV4-1|-|-|21|TRBJ2-4
CASSQERGEDGEVLAKNIQYF
TGCGCCAGCAGCCAAGAGCGAGGGGAAGATGGGGAGGTTTTAGCCAAAAACATTCAGTACTTC
>TRBV29-1|-|-|12|TRBJ1-1
CSAIDGNTEAFF
TGCAGCGCAATCGACGGGAACACTGAAGCTTTCTTT
>TRBV5-1|TRBD1|-|14|TRBJ2-7
CASATTGESYEQYF
TGCGCCAGCGCCACGACAGGGGAATCCTACGAGCAGTACTTC
>TRBV30|-|-|12|TRBJ1-1
CAWTQMNTEAFF
TGTGCCTGGACGCAGATGAACACTGAAGCTTTCTTT
>TRBV28|TRBD1|-|14|TRBJ1-2
CASSHQDRAYGYTF
TGTGCCAGCAGCCACCAGGACAGGGCCTATGGCTACACCTTC
>TRBV19|-|once|14|TRBJ2-2
CASTVRTPTGELFF
TGTGCCAGTACAGTGAGGACACCCACCGGGGAGCTGTTTTTT
>TRBV7-3|-|-|14|TRBJ2-7
CASSQQGHSYEQYF
TGTGCCAGCAGCCAACAGGGACATTCCTACGAGCAGTACTTC
>TRBV7-2|-|-|16|TRBJ2-7
CASSRRVVSTSYEQYF
TGTGCCAGCAGTCGCAGGGTTGTAAGTACATCCTACGAGCAGTACTTC